A selection of T cell receptor beta chains follows, all from one sample in a study of regulatory T cells in long-lasting Graves disease. TCRdb re-analysed the multiplex PCR reads in MiXCR, keeping a single row per CDR3 protein. In the table there are 400,000 to 450,000 distinct CDR3 sequences, 20% to 25% of which are singletons. The material sequenced was peripheral blood mononuclear cells (PBMCs), taken when the disease was refractory, from a patient treated with antithyroid drugs. The receptors here all came from a female donor with Graves disease. Both conserved end residues are part of each CDR3. The order of the fields is D gene, V gene, clone size, J gene, CDR3 length, CDR3 protein, CDR3 DNA. D genes are given only for firm matches. The listing skips clone size in some rows; elsewhere it reads once, few, many or a size class.

-,TRBV10-3,-,TRBJ2-7,12,CAISNPRYEQYF,TGTGCCATCAGTAATCCTCGGTACGAGCAGTACTTC
TRBD2,TRBV5-6,many,TRBJ2-5,16,CASSLEGLAGRETQYF,TGTGCCAGCAGCTTGGAGGGTCTAGCGGGGAGGGAGACCCAGTACTTC
TRBD1,TRBV9,-,TRBJ2-7,15,CASSVGGQGAQEQYF,TGTGCCAGCAGCGTAGGTGGACAGGGGGCTCAAGAGCAGTACTTC
-,TRBV7-9,-,TRBJ2-6,14,CASSESFGANVLTF,TGTGCCAGCAGCGAAAGCTTTGGGGCCAACGTCCTGACTTTC
-,TRBV3-1,-,TRBJ1-1,18,CASSQAVALLARDTEAFF,TGTGCCAGCAGCCAAGCGGTAGCGTTGTTGGCTCGGGACACTGAAGCTTTCTTT
-,TRBV2,many,TRBJ2-5,13,CATKTDPQETQYF,TGTGCCACCAAGACAGACCCCCAAGAGACCCAGTACTTC
-,TRBV2,many,TRBJ1-5,12,CASSVGNQPQHF,TGTGCCAGCAGTGTTGGCAATCAGCCCCAGCATTTT
TRBD2,TRBV11-2,few,TRBJ2-7,15,CASSPSFSGSYQQYF,TGTGCCAGCAGCCCATCTTTTAGCGGGAGTTATCAGCAGTACTTC
TRBD1,TRBV7-2,many,TRBJ1-6,14,CASSRDRVGSPLHF,TGTGCCAGCAGCCGGGACAGGGTTGGTTCACCCCTCCACTTT
TRBD1,TRBV28,many,TRBJ1-4,14,CASSLGTGGEKLFF,TGTGCCAGCAGCTTAGGGACAGGGGGTGAAAAACTGTTTTTT
TRBD1,TRBV6-2/TRBV6-3,-,TRBJ2-7,16,CAGGYGQAISSYEQYF,TGTGCCGGCGGTTACGGACAGGCGATCAGCTCCTACGAGCAGTACTTC
-,TRBV29-1,many,TRBJ1-4,12,CSVETEVEKLFF,TGCAGCGTTGAAACCGAGGTTGAAAAACTGTTTTTT
-,TRBV6-1,many,TRBJ2-7,13,CASSRVLSGEQYF,TGTGCCAGCTCTCGCGTTCTGTCGGGGGAGCAGTACTTC
TRBD1,TRBV10-3,-,TRBJ1-1,13,CAIGRQGGTEAFF,TGTGCCATCGGAAGACAGGGAGGGACTGAAGCTTTCTTT
-,TRBV10-3,-,TRBJ2-7,11,CAISENLEQYF,TGTGCCATCAGTGAGAACTTGGAGCAGTACTTC
-,TRBV2,many,TRBJ2-7,13,CASSPRRDYEQYF,TGTGCCAGCAGTCCTAGGCGGGACTACGAGCAGTACTTC
-,TRBV25-1,-,TRBJ1-6,16,CASSGAGWSYNSPLHF,TGTGCCAGCAGTGGAGCAGGGTGGTCCTATAATTCACCCCTCCACTTT
-,TRBV12-3/TRBV12-4,-,TRBJ1-1,13,CASRGGVGEEAFF,TGTGCCAGCAGAGGGGGGGTAGGGGAAGAAGCTTTCTTT
TRBD2,TRBV20-1,-,TRBJ2-7,19,CSARAAGTSGGFSTFEQYF,TGCAGTGCTAGAGCCGCCGGGACTAGCGGGGGGTTCAGCACGTTCGAGCAGTACTTC
TRBD1,TRBV20-1,-,TRBJ1-6,14,CSASPGQGRSPLHF,TGCAGTGCTAGCCCAGGACAGGGGCGATCACCCCTCCACTTT
-,TRBV7-9,few,TRBJ2-7,13,CASSLFTVGNQYF,TGTGCCAGCAGCTTATTTACGGTGGGTAACCAGTACTTC
TRBD2,TRBV2,-,TRBJ2-7,16,CASSTKSGGYSYEQYF,TGTGCCAGCAGCACCAAGAGCGGGGGGTATTCCTACGAGCAGTACTTC
-,TRBV29-1,-,TRBJ1-2,12,CSVETPNYGYTF,TGCAGCGTTGAAACTCCAAACTATGGCTACACCTTC
-,TRBV6-1,many,TRBJ2-6,15,CASSSDISGANVLTF,TGTGCCAGCAGTAGTGATATCTCTGGGGCCAACGTCCTGACTTTC
TRBD1,TRBV3-1,few,TRBJ1-6,15,CASSRGTGSMTPLHF,TGTGCCAGCAGCCGAGGGACAGGGAGTATGACACCCCTCCACTTT
-,TRBV15,many,TRBJ2-6,14,CATSRDSGANVLTF,TGTGCCACCAGCAGGGACTCTGGGGCCAACGTCCTGACTTTC
-,TRBV29-1,-,TRBJ2-2,15,CSVTGGGRNTGELFF,TGCAGCGTTACCGGGGGAGGCCGTAACACCGGGGAGCTGTTTTTT
-,TRBV5-6,-,TRBJ1-2,14,CASSFPGANYGYTF,TGTGCCAGCAGCTTTCCAGGGGCTAACTATGGCTACACCTTC
-,TRBV18,-,TRBJ1-2,13,CASSQTETYGYTF,TGTGCCAGCTCACAGACGGAAACCTATGGCTACACCTTC
-,TRBV12-3/TRBV12-4,few,TRBJ1-3,15,CASSLGRLGGNTIYF,TGTGCCAGCAGTTTGGGGCGACTAGGTGGAAACACCATATATTTT
TRBD1,TRBV11-2,many,TRBJ1-1,15,CASSSTGTVNTEAFF,TGTGCCAGCAGCTCCACCGGGACAGTGAACACTGAAGCTTTCTTT
TRBD1,TRBV7-9,few,TRBJ1-2,15,CASSFGQGASYGYTF,TGTGCCAGCAGCTTCGGACAGGGGGCCAGCTATGGCTACACCTTC
TRBD1,TRBV20-1,few,TRBJ2-4,18,CSASSRDRGRVAKNIQYF,TGCAGTGCTTCCTCGCGGGACAGGGGGCGGGTAGCCAAAAACATTCAGTACTTC
TRBD2,TRBV20-1,many,TRBJ2-5,15,CSAGPTSGRPETQYF,TGCAGTGCTGGACCTACTAGCGGGAGACCAGAGACCCAGTACTTC
-,TRBV7-6,-,TRBJ1-5,15,CASSQGRSGNQPQHF,TGTGCCAGCAGCCAAGGACGGTCGGGGAATCAGCCCCAGCATTTT
-,TRBV28,many,TRBJ1-1,17,CASSLGRVGELNTEAFF,TGTGCCAGCAGTTTGGGGCGGGTAGGGGAATTGAACACTGAAGCTTTCTTT
TRBD1,TRBV14,many,TRBJ2-5,16,CASSPLGQAVGETQYF,TGTGCCAGCAGCCCACTCGGACAGGCGGTCGGAGAGACCCAGTACTTC
-,TRBV18,few,TRBJ2-7,13,CASSRGQGNEQYF,TGTGCCAGCTCGAGGGGCCAGGGAAACGAGCAGTACTTC
TRBD1,TRBV15,many,TRBJ1-2,15,CATSSGTGGNYGYTF,TGTGCCACCAGCAGTGGTACAGGGGGAAATTATGGCTACACCTTC
-,TRBV4-1,-,TRBJ1-1,14,CASSQLQPNTEAFF,TGCGCCAGCAGCCAGTTACAGCCGAACACTGAAGCTTTCTTT
TRBD1,TRBV20-1,few,TRBJ1-1,15,CSAGTGGKVGTEAFF,TGCAGTGCTGGGACAGGGGGAAAAGTTGGCACTGAAGCTTTCTTT
-,TRBV6-1,many,TRBJ1-2,13,CAGAGSLLDGYTF,TGTGCAGGTGCGGGGAGCCTCCTTGATGGCTACACCTTC
-,TRBV7-2,many,TRBJ1-2,18,CASSDRTRARKGSYGYTF,TGTGCCAGCAGCGACCGTACCAGGGCGAGGAAAGGTTCCTATGGCTACACCTTC
TRBD1,TRBV12-3/TRBV12-4,few,TRBJ1-5,14,CASSNDRGLQPQHF,TGTGCCAGCAGCAATGACAGGGGGCTACAGCCCCAGCATTTT
TRBD2,TRBV6-2/TRBV6-3,-,TRBJ2-5,14,CASRPGLAEETQYF,TGTGCCAGCAGACCGGGACTAGCGGAAGAGACCCAGTACTTC
-,TRBV20-1,-,TRBJ2-7,15,CSATKRRSASYEQYF,TGCAGTGCTACCAAGAGGCGATCAGCTTCCTACGAGCAGTACTTC
-,TRBV7-2,many,TRBJ1-2,16,CASSYTGTTEVYGYTF,TGTGCCAGCAGCTATACCGGGACAACCGAGGTCTATGGCTACACCTTC
TRBD2,TRBV20-1,few,TRBJ2-5,17,CSASKLAAEMYQETQYF,TGCAGTGCTAGTAAGCTAGCGGCAGAAATGTACCAAGAGACCCAGTACTTC
-,TRBV12-3/TRBV12-4,many,TRBJ1-1,15,CASSLESRKNTEAFF,TGTGCCAGCAGTTTAGAGTCAAGAAAGAACACTGAAGCTTTCTTT
TRBD2,TRBV20-1,-,TRBJ2-3,14,CSASVSGRTDTQYF,TGCAGTGCTAGCGTTAGCGGGAGGACAGATACGCAGTATTTT
TRBD2,TRBV7-2,many,TRBJ2-7,16,CASSLGWSSGSYEQYF,TGTGCCAGCAGCTTAGGGTGGTCTAGCGGGAGTTACGAGCAGTACTTC
-,TRBV5-8,-,TRBJ1-6,16,CASSLAGSSYNSPLHF,TGTGCCAGCAGCTTGGCCGGCAGCTCCTATAATTCACCCCTCCACTTT
-,TRBV7-6,-,TRBJ2-2,11,CASSLTGEPFF,TGTGCCAGCAGCTTAACCGGGGAGCCGTTTTTT
-,TRBV24-1,once,TRBJ2-3,16,CATSDYRLGYTDTQYF,TGTGCCACCAGTGACTACAGACTAGGTTACACAGATACGCAGTATTTT
TRBD1,TRBV6-2/TRBV6-3,few,TRBJ1-1,15,CASTDYRGSGTEAFF,TGTGCCAGCACCGATTACAGGGGCAGTGGAACTGAAGCTTTCTTT
-,TRBV6-1,many,TRBJ2-5,11,CASRRDETQYF,TGTGCCAGCAGGAGGGATGAGACCCAGTACTTC
-,TRBV24-1,many,TRBJ1-1,15,CATSGTRGANTEAFF,TGTGCCACCAGTGGTACCCGGGGGGCGAACACTGAAGCTTTCTTT
TRBD2,TRBV5-1,-,TRBJ2-7,16,CASSFSGTSGFYEQYF,TGCGCCAGCAGCTTTTCCGGGACTAGCGGGTTCTACGAGCAGTACTTC
-,TRBV27,few,TRBJ2-5,21,CASSLPWGIRDLHAEQETQYF,TGTGCCAGCAGTTTACCGTGGGGAATCCGGGACTTACATGCGGAACAAGAGACCCAGTACTTC